The present T cell receptor beta chain was sequenced within a study of beta chain features in type 1 diabetes. Findings of the study overall: People with Type 1 diabetes carried modestly yet significantly shorter TCRB CDR3s in all four CD4+ subsets. The influence of HLA type on TCRB rearrangement stayed undetermined.

Expressed TCRB transcripts were sequenced because the entire RNA isolate underwent reverse transcription. Generated by immunoSEQ multiplex PCR, the TCRdb table keeps only in-frame clones and is missing some. This sample has 500,000 to 700,000 clones; 15% to 19% occur once, and the top ten carry 0.07% to 0.095%. In the case of this clone: As yet, its antigen is unknown.

Every single donor gave one heparinised blood draw, and these averaged about 116 mL. V gave up 2 bases and J gave up 6 bases, with 15 bases separating them. The CDR3 has 15 amino acids. Per the germline V gene, CDR1 is SGHTA and CDR2 is FQGNSA. The sequencing input was naive CD4+ T cells from blood. This rearrangement joins TRBV7-2 to TRBJ2-3; either TRBD1 or TRBD2 may supply D (6 bases each). The clonotype was recovered from a man aged 18 to 35 in good health. The CDR3 protein is CASSLQGRGRDTQYF. The CDR3 DNA reads TGTGCCAGCAGCTTACAGGGGCGGGGTAGGGATACGCAGTATTTT.